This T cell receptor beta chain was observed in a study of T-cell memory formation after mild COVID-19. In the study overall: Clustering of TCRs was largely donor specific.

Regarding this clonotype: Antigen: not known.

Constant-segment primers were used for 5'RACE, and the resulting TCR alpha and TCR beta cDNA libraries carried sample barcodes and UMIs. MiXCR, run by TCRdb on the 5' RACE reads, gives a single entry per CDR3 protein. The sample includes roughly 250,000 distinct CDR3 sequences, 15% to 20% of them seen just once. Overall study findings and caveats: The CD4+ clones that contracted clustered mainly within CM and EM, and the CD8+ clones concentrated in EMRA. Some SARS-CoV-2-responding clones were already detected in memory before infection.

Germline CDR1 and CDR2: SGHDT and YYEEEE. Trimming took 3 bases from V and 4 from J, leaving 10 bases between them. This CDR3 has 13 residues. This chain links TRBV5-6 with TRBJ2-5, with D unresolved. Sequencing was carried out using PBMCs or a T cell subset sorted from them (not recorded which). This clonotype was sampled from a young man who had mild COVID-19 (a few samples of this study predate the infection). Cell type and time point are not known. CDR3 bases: TGTGCCAGCAGCTACGGGTTGCGAGAGACCCAGTACTTC. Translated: CASSYGLRETQYF.